This T cell receptor beta chain came from a study of blood T cell repertoires in COVID-19 (dated by TCRdb to 2018 to 2021). The study in broad terms: The collaborator samples originated in the United States, Italy and Spain and spanned the acute and convalescent phases of COVID-19. The material from the prospective study consisted of cDNA or gDNA derived from T cells, B-cell-depleted T cells, or PBMCs. Deeply sampled blood TCRbeta repertoires from subjects exposed to, actively infected with, or recovered from COVID-19 were included in the dataset. The repertoires were released in a freely available public database meant as a resource for research on the immune response to SARS-CoV-2. Samples came from the ongoing ImmuneRACE study (first 160 participants) plus 1,254 subjects from 6 global collaborators. Nearly every sample came with metadata listing a de-identified subject ID, COVID-19 status, age in years and sex. Where available, HLA class I and class II types were taken from metadata supplied by the sample provider and were not determined by assay-based typing.

The immunoSEQ Assay, a bias-controlled multiplex PCR, was used to amplify TCRbeta CDR3 regions from genomic DNA. Per the authors' processing: Nucleated cell counts per sample were estimated from amplification of reference gene primers within the assay. To quantify the absolute abundance of each unique TCRbeta CDR3 rearrangement, sequence reads were collapsed and filtered. For each sample, productive Simpson clonality was calculated as the square root of Simpson's diversity index across productive rearrangements. The source is immuneACCESS, and TCRdb retained only in-frame sequences with V and J called. Part of the clones is not carried over; for the studies checked, unresolved V genes explain less than half of this, and the remainder is unexplained. The V and J calls and clone size were taken over from that table, and D and trimming were inferred from the DNA. For this sample the table gives more than 200,000 clones, of which about 79% were detected only once. The ten most abundant clones make up about 8.9% of the sample.

The CDR3 contains 14 residues, cysteine and phenylalanine counted. The kept DNA is CDR3 alone, 42 bases in frame from the first base. The germline V gene provides CDR1 SNHLY and CDR2 FYNNEI. For this chain, trimming is 6 bases at the V end and 4 bases at the J end, and the number of junction bases without a gene match is 3. Whole blood was collected in K2EDTA tubes by collaborating institutions according to the institutions' own protocols. For TCRbeta analysis, collaborator samples were shipped as frozen whole blood, as isolated PBMCs, or as DNA extracted from either sample type. As to this clone: Its antigen target is currently unknown. Per-base qualities were not stored, and no clone one base away is much larger.

Broad study findings and their caveats: The quantity of clinical and demographic metadata differed by source and by participant and was supplied without curation.

The TCR sequence derives from a man older than 75 with acute or convalescent COVID-19. This receptor chain uses TRBV2 and TRBJ1-4, with 9 bases aligning to TRBD1. Sequencing input: peripheral blood. The encoded CDR3 is CASSGTGSNEKLFF. The nucleotides are TGTGCCAGCAGCGGGACAGGGAGTAATGAAAAACTGTTTTTT.